These 9 T cell receptor beta chains share one sample of origin, sequenced in a study of response to subunit inactivated influenza vaccine. In TCRdb, the RT-PCR reads were re-called with MiXCR into one record per CDR3 protein. The table shows over 150,000 distinct CDR3 sequences, with around 10% occurring only once. The sample here was CD8+ T cells sorted from PBMCs, taken less than 30 months after vaccination. Receptors were obtained from a man aged 50 to 69 who received an inactivated influenza vaccine.

This clonotype has just a few counts. CDR3 loop: CASSFPQSGANTGELFF. Here the CDR3 DNA reads TGTGCCAGCAGCTTCCCACAAAGCGGAGCGAACACCGGGGAGCTGTTTTTT. The gene calls are TRBV11-3 and TRBJ2-2; a weak D match, TRBD2 (5 bases). The ends were cut back, 3 bases at V and 0 bases at J, with 14 bases in the middle. Per the germline V gene, CDR1 is SGHNT and CDR2 is YENEEA. The CDR3 extends over 17 amino acids.

This rearrangement joins TRBV7-9 to TRBJ2-7, with TRBD2 matching over 8 bases. Germline values: CDR1 SEHNR, CDR2 FQNEAQ (reference sequence). V lost 2 bases and J lost 5; bases outside the gene matches: 8. The CDR3 has 15 residues. Written as DNA, the CDR3 is TGTGCCAGCAGCTTAAAATCGGGAGGGCCGGACGAGCAGTACTTC. This encodes CASSLKSGGPDEQYF. The full variable domain, completed using reference TRBV7-9 and TRBJ2-7, is DTGVSQNPRHKITKRGQNVTFRCDPISEHNRLYWYRQTLGQGPEFLTYFQNEAQLEKSRLLSDRFSAERPKGSFSTLEIQRTEQGDSAMYLCASSLKSGGPDEQYFGPGTRLTVT.

The chain couples TRBV7-2 to TRBJ2-7, with TRBD1 identical over 9 bases. This CDR3 spans 14 amino acids. V dropped 5 bases and J dropped 5; count of bases not matched to a gene: 7. Germline lookup yields CDR1 SGHTA and CDR2 FQGNSA. CDR3 bases: TGTGCCAGCAGCCCGGCTGGGACAGGGAACGAGCAGTACTTC. This gives the protein CASSPAGTGNEQYF.

V gene TRBV15 combines with J gene TRBJ2-3, with D possibly matching TRBD2 (5 bases). Trimming shortened V by 0 bases and J by 5 bases, and 12 bases separated the two germline ends. CDR1 LNHNV and CDR2 YYDKDF come from the germline V gene (reference sequence). There are 15 residues in the CDR3. The CDR3 DNA is TGTGCCACCAGCAGAGATCCCCTAGCTGGAGATACGCAGTATTTT. Its translation is CATSRDPLAGDTQYF.

There are many counts of this clonotype. V usage is TRBV4-2 and J usage is TRBJ2-6; D not resolved. CDR1 is LGHNA, CDR2 YNFKEQ, per germline. The V end lost 3 bases, the J end lost 0 bases, and 6 bases lay between the germline ends. There are 15 residues in the CDR3. Written as DNA, the CDR3 is TGTGCCAGCAGCCAGGGGATCTCTGGGGCCAACGTCCTGACTTTC. Protein sequence: CASSQGISGANVLTF.

This clonotype was observed a handful of times. J is TRBJ2-7 and V is TRBV12-3 or TRBV12-4, with D hard to call. The ends were cut back, 6 bases at V and 3 bases at J, with 12 bases in the middle. The CDR3 has 13 residues. The CDR3, as DNA: TGTGCCAGCAGCACCTCGGCCCGCTACGAGCAGTACTTC. Its translation is CASSTSARYEQYF.

This chain connects TRBV12-3 or TRBV12-4 to TRBJ2-3, with unresolved D. CDR3 length: 14 residues. The ends were cut back, 3 bases at V and 2 bases at J, with 9 bases in the middle. The DNA for the CDR3 is TGTGCCAGCAGTTTGTTGGTCAACACAGATACGCAGTATTTT. As protein: CASSLLVNTDTQYF.

This clonotype was seen only a few times. V usage is TRBV6-1 and J usage is TRBJ2-2; TRBD1 aligns across 8 bases. The CDR3 has 15 amino acids. The V gene end was trimmed by 7 bases and the J gene end by 6 bases; junction bases not matched to a gene: 10. CDR1 MNHNS and CDR2 SASEGT come from the germline V gene. The DNA of the CDR3 is TGTGCCAGCACCTACCAGGGGGCCGGGGCCGGGGAGCTGTTTTTT. Protein: CASTYQGAGAGELFF.

This clonotype was recorded a few times. The J gene is TRBJ2-1, the V gene TRBV5-5, with D perhaps TRBD2 (5 bases). Germline V gives CDR1 SGHKS, CDR2 YYEKEE (reference sequence). The CDR3 runs 13 residues. V was pared by 0 bases and J by 8 bases, with 9 bases between. In DNA, the CDR3 is TGTGCCAGCAGCTTGGAATGGACTGATGAGCAGTTCTTC. This translates into CASSLEWTDEQFF. The full variable domain, in which reference TRBV5-5 and TRBJ2-1 provide the parts outside the CDR3, is DAGVTQSPTHLIKTRGQQVTLRCSPISGHKSVSWYQQVLGQGPQFIFQYYEKEERGRGNFPDRFSARQFPNYSSELNVNALLLGDSALYLCASSLEWTDEQFFGPGTRLTVL.